These 12 T cell receptor beta chains were all obtained from the same sample, sequenced in a study of shared clonotypes between healthy human individuals. Profiling relied on immunoSEQ multiplex PCR, and the TCRdb table lists in-frame clones only, not all of them. The sample lists some 650,000 clones, about 97% occurring once. Specimen: naive CD4+ T cells sorted from blood. The subset: CD45RA+ positively selected. The receptors were sampled from a woman aged 25-40 years in good health.

V usage is TRBV28 and J usage is TRBJ1-2, with TRBD1 identical over 8 bases. V gave up 5 bases and J gave up 7 bases; unmatched junction bases: 6. The CDR3 length is 13 residues. Germline CDR1 and CDR2: MDHEN and SYDVKM. CDR3 nucleotide sequence: TGTGCCAGCAGTGTGACAGGGGTAGTTGGCTACACCTTC. This gives the protein CASSVTGVVGYTF.

The table lists this clone with a count of one. The chain combines TRBV4-2 with TRBJ2-2, with 8 bases identical to TRBD2. Germline CDR1 reads LGHNA; CDR2 reads YNFKEQ. This CDR3 contains 18 residues. After removal of 4 bases from V and 7 bases from J, the junction contained 17 bases not matched to a gene. The CDR3 is CASSPSGGAGGGFGELFF. The DNA of the CDR3 is TGTGCCAGCAGCCCTTCCGGGGGGGCGGGAGGTGGTTTCGGGGAGCTGTTTTTT.

This chain connects TRBV19 to TRBJ1-5, with 8 nucleotides matching TRBD1. With V trimmed by 5 bases and J by 5 bases, 14 bases remained unmatched. From germline, CDR1 is LNHDA and CDR2 SQIVND (reference sequence). This CDR3 comprises 17 residues. The CDR3 region has the DNA TGTGCCAGTAGTCTCGGGACAGGTAATCGTCGCGATCAGCCCCAGCATTTT. Protein: CASSLGTGNRRDQPQHF.

The J gene is TRBJ2-4, the V gene TRBV5-6; D unclear. Germline CDR1 and CDR2: SGHDT and YYEEEE. There are 14 residues in the CDR3. With 1 base removed from V and 5 bases from J, the gap between germline ends came to 10 bases. The CDR3 DNA follows: TGTGCCAGCAGCTTGTCAGGTTTGGAAAACATTCAGTACTTC. Translation: CASSLSGLENIQYF.

This chain uses TRBV19 with TRBJ2-1; D possibly corresponds to TRBD2 (6 bases). The CDR3 extends over 14 amino acids. Germline CDR1 and CDR2: LNHDA and SQIVND (reference sequence). Trimming left V 2 bases short and J 5 bases short, with 10 bases between. The CDR3 sequence: CASSIFGGDNEQFF. The CDR3 region has the DNA TGTGCCAGTAGTATATTCGGGGGAGACAATGAGCAGTTCTTC.

J is TRBJ1-1 and V is TRBV2, with D tentatively TRBD1 (6 bases). V lost 7 bases, J lost 4 bases, and 13 bases lay in between. CDR1 and CDR2 from the germline V gene are SNHLY and FYNNEI. This CDR3 is built from 13 residues. CDR3 in DNA: TGTGCCAGCATGAAGGCAGGGGCCACTGAAGCTTTCTTT. It translates to CASMKAGATEAFF. Based on the CDR3 plus reference TRBV2 and TRBJ1-1, the full variable domain is EPEVTQTPSHQVTQMGQEVILRCVPISNHLYFYWYRQILGQKVEFLVSFYNNEISEKSEIFDDQFSVERPDGSNFTLKIRSTKLEDSAMYFCASMKAGATEAFFGQGTRLTVV.

The chain recombines TRBV5-8 with TRBJ1-3; D uncertain. The length of the CDR3 is 16 residues. The germline V gene has CDR1 SGHTS and CDR2 YDEGEE. The V gene lost 0 bases and the J gene lost 2 bases, with 12 bases spanning the gap. This chain's CDR3 is CASSLVLVRAGNTIYF. The CDR3 nucleotides read TGTGCCAGCAGCTTGGTTTTGGTACGAGCTGGAAACACCATATATTTT.

The chain carries TRBV28 and TRBJ2-7; no reliable D call. Germline CDR1 and CDR2: MDHEN and SYDVKM. The CDR3 runs 13 residues. With 5 bases removed from V and 3 bases from J, the gap between germline ends came to 11 bases. The CDR3: CASSKAPLYEQYF. Written as DNA, the CDR3 is TGTGCCAGCAGTAAGGCCCCCCTCTACGAGCAGTACTTC.

The chain links TRBV5-1 to TRBJ2-3; D is unresolved. The CDR3 totals 12 residues. Trimming took 4 bases from V and 4 from J, leaving 7 bases between them. Germline V gives CDR1 SGHRS, CDR2 YFSETQ. Here the CDR3 reads CASSIHADTQYF. CDR3 DNA: TGCGCCAGCAGCATCCACGCAGATACGCAGTATTTT. Variable domain in full (rest from reference TRBV5-1 and TRBJ2-3): KAGVTQTPRYLIKTRGQQVTLSCSPISGHRSVSWYQQTPGQGLQFLFEYFSETQRNKGNFPGRFSGRQFSNSRSEMNVSTLELGDSALYLCASSIHADTQYFGPGTRLTVL.

This chain joins TRBV7-9 and TRBJ2-3, with D perhaps TRBD2 (7 bases). The germline V and J ends were trimmed by 10 bases and 4 bases, with 21 bases remaining between them. CDR1 and CDR2 from the germline V gene are SEHNR and FQNEAQ (reference sequence). CDR3 length equals 15 residues. DNA for the CDR3: TGTGCCACCCCGGGGGGCTCCTCGCGGGCAGATACGCAGTATTTT. Protein: CATPGGSSRADTQYF.

The CDR3, as DNA: TGTGCCAGCGGATACCCACGGCCGGGTACGCAGTATTTT. It is translated as CASGYPRPGTQYF. The chain recombines TRBV21-1 with TRBJ2-3; the table's D gene call, TRBD2, was not cross checked with the DNA. TRBV21-1 has pseudogene status. This CDR3 comprises 13 residues.

In DNA, the CDR3 is TGCGCCAGCAGTCACGGGAACTCCTACAATGAGCAGTTCTTC. Translation gives CASSHGNSYNEQFF. This chain connects TRBV5-1 to TRBJ2-1; D is possibly TRBD2 (5 bases). V lost 5 bases and J lost 0, with 9 bases in between. This CDR3 has 14 amino acids. Per germline, CDR1 SGHRS and CDR2 YFSETQ.